This TCR beta chain was identified in a study of shared T cell receptors in the human thymus. Unmatched junction bases numbered 6, after V lost 4 bases and J lost 9 bases. CDR3 length: 15 residues. The germline V gene encodes CDR1 SGHDT and CDR2 YYEEEE. The data were produced by immunoSEQ multiplex PCR, yet TCRdb's version contains in-frame clones alone and is incomplete. The table shows some 700,000 clones, with roughly 88% occurring only once. In addition, the sample was reused for a study of human thymus T cells. This second report adds: The people who donated were healthy Finnish babies having corrective surgery for congenital heart defects. In unrelated individuals, thymic repertoires overlapped highly, according to related research.

The rearrangement links TRBV5-6 to TRBJ2-2; 13 bases are a match to TRBD2. The sequenced sample consisted of thymocytes. The sequence came from a girl under three years old with a congenital heart defect. The CDR3 loop is CASSDTSGGDRELFF. The DNA of the CDR3 is TGTGCCAGCAGCGATACTAGCGGGGGGGACCGGGAGCTGTTTTTT.